The T cell receptor beta chain under discussion was sequenced for a study of naive and memory T cell subsets. Remarks on this clonotype: Its specificity is unknown.

The germline V and J ends were trimmed by 5 bases and 10 bases, with 15 bases remaining between them. The CDR3 extends over 13 amino acids. The germline CDR1 and CDR2 sequences are MNHEY and SVGAGI. Both TRBC1 and TRBC2 were covered by a beta constant-region primer of two equimolar oligonucleotides. Four rounds of PCR amplified the ligated cDNA using nested alpha and beta constant-region primers plus SP2. TCRdb processed the UMI-ligation and nested PCR reads anew with MiXCR; each CDR3 protein has one entry. The sample carries 20,000 to 25,000 distinct CDR3 sequences, 7% to 10% recorded once. Study conclusions and caveats: Over 85% of naive TCR sequences appeared only once after error correction, unlike memory subsets. Diversity fell and Gini index rose from naive through CM, EM, EMRA.

J is TRBJ2-1 and V is TRBV6-5, with D tentatively TRBD1 (6 bases). The source is a human donor in good health. Material for sequencing was central memory CD8+ T cells from blood. CDR3 sequence: CASSTQGHQEQFF. The DNA for the CDR3 is TGTGCCAGCAGTACCCAGGGGCACCAGGAGCAGTTCTTC.